A single sample is the source of the 17 T cell receptor beta chains below, sequenced in a study of shared clonotypes between healthy human individuals. Cells designated naive CD8 were CD45RO-negative and were positively selected for CCR7, with terminally differentiated effector memory CD45RA+ cells excluded. Some clones are missing from TCRdb's copy, which holds only in-frame ones; the method was immunoSEQ multiplex PCR. This table has around 550,000 clones, 85% to 95% appearing once. Material for sequencing was naive CD8+ T cells sorted from blood. The receptors were sampled from a woman aged 25 to 45 in good health.

The chain has TRBV2 and TRBJ2-7; 9 bases are shared with TRBD2. The trim removed 4 bases at V and 2 bases at J, leaving 6 bases unmatched. CDR1 and CDR2 from the germline V gene are SNHLY and FYNNEI. This CDR3 comprises 15 residues. Here the CDR3 reads CASSASGLAPYEQYF. The CDR3 coding sequence is TGTGCCAGCAGTGCCTCGGGACTAGCACCCTACGAGCAGTACTTC.

Regarding this clone: The same CDR3 can be traced to other DNA sequences in this sample. The chain joins TRBV4-2 to TRBJ2-7, with D unresolved. Germline CDR1 and CDR2: LGHNA and YNFKEQ. CDR3 size: 14 residues. The V end was cut by 0 bases, the J end by 1 base, with 7 bases between. The CDR3: CASSQELLSYEQYF. The CDR3 DNA reads TGTGCCAGCAGCCAAGAATTATTATCCTACGAGCAGTACTTC.

The chain has TRBV2 and TRBJ1-1; possibly TRBD1 for D (6 bases). The ends were cut back, 2 bases at V and 5 bases at J, with 18 bases in the middle. CDR1 is SNHLY, CDR2 FYNNEI, per germline. The CDR3 has 16 amino acids. The chain's CDR3 is CASSESWAPRGTEAFF. As DNA, the CDR3 is TGTGCCAGCAGTGAATCCTGGGCGCCGAGGGGGACTGAAGCTTTCTTT.

The chain employs TRBV7-8 and TRBJ2-5; D remains ambiguous. Germline V gene data show CDR1 as SGHVS and CDR2 as FQNEAQ. V gave up 2 bases and J gave up 5 bases, with 12 bases separating them. The CDR3 sequence is 14 residues long. The CDR3 sequence: CASSLPPGRETQYF. The CDR3 coding sequence is TGTGCCAGCAGCTTACCCCCGGGCAGGGAGACCCAGTACTTC.

The genes are TRBV27 and TRBJ2-7, with 7 bases fitting TRBD2. J was trimmed by 6 bases and V by 5 bases; bases with no gene match: 16. This CDR3 is built from 16 residues. CDR1 MNHEY and CDR2 SMNVEV come from the germline V gene (reference sequence). This CDR3 reads CASSPFGGVARSEQYF. The CDR3 DNA is TGTGCCAGCAGTCCATTTGGGGGGGTGGCTCGGTCCGAGCAGTACTTC.

Details on this clone: Relative to the germline gene, one junction end is altered; a read error may explain this. The chain joins TRBV28 to TRBJ2-7; 10 nucleotides agree with TRBD1. The CDR3 contains 12 residues. CDR1 is MDHEN, CDR2 SYDVKM, per germline. CDR3 nucleotide sequence: TGTGCCACTTCGGGAGGGACAGGGGCAAGAGGCTTC. Protein: CATSGGTGARGF.

The rearrangement links TRBV11-2 to TRBJ2-7; TRBD2 matches at 11 bases. J lost 0 bases, V lost 5 bases, and 6 bases had no gene match. The CDR3 covers 16 residues. The germline gives CDR1 SGHAT, CDR2 FQNNGV. Here the CDR3 DNA reads TGTGCCAGCAGCCCGGTAGCGGGGGGGAGCTCCTACGAGCAGTACTTC. Translating gives CASSPVAGGSSYEQYF. The complete variable domain, with remaining parts taken from reference TRBV11-2 and TRBJ2-7, reads EAGVAQSPRYKIIEKRQSVAFWCNPISGHATLYWYQQILGQGPKLLIQFQNNGVVDDSQLPKDRFSAERLKGVDSTLKIQPAKLEDSAVYLCASSPVAGGSSYEQYFGPGTRLTVT.

The chain uses TRBV11-1 and TRBJ2-7, with 7 positions matching TRBD1. There are 15 residues in the CDR3. Trimming at V came to 1 base and at J to 0 bases, leaving 3 bases not matched to a gene. Looked up from germline, CDR1 is SGHAT and CDR2 is FQDESV (reference sequence). CDR3 protein: CASSLERGLSYEQYF. The CDR3 bases are TGTGCCAGCAGCTTAGAGAGGGGGCTCTCCTACGAGCAGTACTTC.

This rearrangement joins TRBV11-2 to TRBJ2-5, with D unresolved. Trimming cost V 1 base and J 5 bases, with 14 bases left between them. This CDR3 has 15 residues. Germline CDR1 SGHAT, CDR2 FQNNGV. The CDR3 nucleotides read TGTGCCAGCAGCTTAGGTACGGAGTTGTGGGAGACCCAGTACTTC. Protein product: CASSLGTELWETQYF.

CDR3 loop: CASSHTGSVVSQETQYF. In DNA form, the CDR3 reads TGTGCCAGCAGCCACACCGGCTCTGTCGTAAGCCAAGAGACCCAGTACTTC. The J gene is TRBJ2-5, the V gene TRBV14; D unresolved. CDR3 length equals 17 residues. The germline V gene encodes CDR1 SGHDN and CDR2 FVKESK. Trimming removed 3 bases from V and 1 base from J, with 18 bases in between.

A note on this clone: In the same sample, other DNA sequences code for this CDR3. V gene TRBV4-1 combines with J gene TRBJ2-7, with D perhaps given as TRBD1 or TRBD2 (5 bases each). V dropped 0 bases and J dropped 3 bases, with 6 bases sitting between them. Germline loops: CDR1 MGHRA, CDR2 YSYEKL. This CDR3 comprises 13 residues. The CDR3 spells CASSQDGGYEQYF. DNA of the CDR3: TGCGCCAGCAGCCAAGATGGGGGCTACGAGCAGTACTTC.

This sequence joins TRBV4-1 and TRBJ2-5; D is uncertain. The DNA end is more similar to TRBJ2-7, so the J call may be wrong. The CDR3 is 13 amino acids. The V gene's germline CDR1 is MGHRA and CDR2 YSYEKL. The CDR3: CASSHPYAHEQYF. In DNA, the CDR3 is TGCGCCAGCAGCCACCCCTACGCCCACGAGCAGTACTTC.

J is TRBJ2-7 and V is TRBV6-1; TRBD2 agrees at 7 bases. Germline lookup yields CDR1 MNHNS and CDR2 SASEGT. The CDR3 runs to 15 residues. V trimming: 3 bases; J trimming: 3 bases; junction bases outside the gene matches: 8. CDR3 nucleotide sequence: TGTGCCAGCAGTGATGGGGGGGGAAGGTTCTACGAGCAGTACTTC. Its protein is CASSDGGGRFYEQYF.

This clone appeared once. The V call is TRBV6-6, the J call TRBJ2-7; the D gene could be TRBD1 or TRBD2 (5 bases each). The CDR3 loop spans 13 amino acids. Trimming removed 6 bases at V and 1 base at J, with 10 bases between. Germline-derived CDR1 and CDR2 are MNHNY and SVGAGI (reference sequence). Here the CDR3 DNA reads TGTGCCAGCAGCTGGGACGCATCCTACGAGCAGTACTTC. Its translation is CASSWDASYEQYF.

A remark on this clone: The same CDR3 also results from other DNA sequences found in this sample. The chain recombines TRBV2 with TRBJ1-5; D call uncertain. This CDR3 has 15 amino acids. Trimming shortened V by 3 bases and J by 0 bases, and 9 bases separated the two germline ends. Germline CDR1 reads SNHLY; CDR2 reads FYNNEI. In DNA, the CDR3 is TGTGCCAGCAGTGAGGGCAGCTATAGCAATCAGCCCCAGCATTTT. It yields the protein CASSEGSYSNQPQHF.

The chain recombines TRBV28 with TRBJ2-7; 9 positions match TRBD2. Unmatched junction bases numbered 6, after V lost 3 bases and J lost 6 bases. The CDR3 has 14 amino acids. Germline V gene data show CDR1 as MDHEN and CDR2 as SYDVKM. CDR3 region: CASSLASGMGEQYF. The CDR3 DNA sequence: TGTGCCAGCAGTTTGGCTAGCGGGATGGGCGAGCAGTACTTC.

This clone was detected once. J is TRBJ1-2 and V is TRBV7-9; D gene unclear. The CDR3 loop spans 13 amino acids. V dropped 5 bases and J dropped 4 bases, with 11 bases sitting between them. Germline lookup yields CDR1 SEHNR and CDR2 FQNEAQ (reference sequence). The CDR3 spells CASSLIAGYGYTF. CDR3 in DNA: TGTGCCAGCAGCCTCATTGCAGGCTATGGCTACACCTTC.